These 28 T cell receptor beta chains share one sample of origin, sequenced in a study of blood T cell repertoires in COVID-19 (dated by TCRdb to about 2020). The library was made by the immunoSEQ multiplex PCR assay. TCRdb holds this immuneACCESS table with in-frame rearrangements only. Some clones are missing; in checked studies, unresolved V genes explain under half, and the rest has no known cause. Present in this sample are tens of thousands of clones, over 80% of which were seen just once. The biggest ten clones account for 8.3% of the sample. Sequencing was carried out using peripheral blood. These receptors all stem from a man between 45 and 60 years old with active COVID-19.

This clone was observed once. The chain joins TRBV5-1 to TRBJ1-4; 8 bases match TRBD1. The CDR3 covers 16 residues. V trimming: 3 bases; J trimming: 4 bases; junction bases outside the gene matches: 8. Germline-derived CDR1 and CDR2 are SGHRS and YFSETQ. CDR3 in amino acids: CASSSQTGDLNEKLFF. The CDR3 region has the DNA TGCGCCAGCAGCTCGCAGACAGGGGATCTTAATGAAAAACTGTTTTTT.

This clone was seen more than once but under ten times. The V call is TRBV6-1, the J call TRBJ2-3; D ambiguous. With 3 bases removed from V and 2 bases from J, the gap between germline ends came to 9 bases. The length of the CDR3 is 14 residues. Germline V gives CDR1 MNHNS, CDR2 SASEGT. The CDR3 protein is CASSESLLTDTQYF. CDR3 coding DNA: TGTGCCAGCAGTGAGAGTCTACTCACAGATACGCAGTATTTT.

The CDR3 spells CASTPGDSPLHF. CDR3 in DNA: TGTGCCAGCACTCCAGGGGATTCACCCCTCCACTTT. The chain couples TRBV3-1 (or the pseudogene TRBV3-2) to TRBJ1-6; possibly TRBD1 for D (6 bases). V lost 7 bases and J lost 8, with 9 bases in between. CDR1 is LGHDT and CDR2 is YNNKEL in the germline V gene (reference sequence). This CDR3 spans 12 amino acids.

The CDR3 loop is CASSYSLANSYNEQFF. The CDR3 region has the DNA TGTGCCAGCAGTTACTCTTTAGCGAACTCCTACAATGAGCAGTTCTTC. V usage is TRBV6-5 and J usage is TRBJ2-1, with a possible D match to TRBD2 (5 bases). Germline CDR1 is MNHEY and CDR2 is SVGAGI. The CDR3 contains 16 residues. Between the trimmed V and J ends, which lost 0 bases and 0 bases, there was a span of 9 bases.

This chain uses TRBV15 with TRBJ2-3; 12 bases agree with TRBD2. Trimming cost V 6 bases and J 2 bases; bases outside gene matches: 3. Germline V gene sequence: CDR1 LNHNV, CDR2 YYDKDF (reference sequence). CDR3 length: 15 residues. CDR3 DNA sequence: TGTGCCACCAGTACTAGCGGGGGGTTCACAGATACGCAGTATTTT. It translates to CATSTSGGFTDTQYF.

The chain uses TRBV4-1 and TRBJ2-5; 7 bases are shared with TRBD1. The CDR3 sequence is 15 residues long. V was clipped by 0 bases and J by 5 bases; unmatched bases: 6. Germline loops: CDR1 MGHRA, CDR2 YSYEKL. DNA of the CDR3: TGCGCCAGCAGCCAAGACACAGGGGTCGGGGAGACCCAGTACTTC. It translates to CASSQDTGVGETQYF.

This clone was counted once. The chain carries TRBV7-9 and TRBJ2-1; 8 bases line up with TRBD1. Trimming at V came to 5 bases and at J to 4 bases, leaving 7 bases not matched to a gene. The CDR3 has 15 residues. Germline V gives CDR1 SEHNR, CDR2 FQNEAQ (reference sequence). CDR3 in DNA: TGTGCCAGCAGCCTGGGACAGGAGTTTTACAATGAGCAGTTCTTC. Translation gives CASSLGQEFYNEQFF.

This clone was seen only once. The rearrangement links TRBV29-1 to TRBJ2-4, with 8 bases aligning to TRBD2. J lost 7 bases, V lost 4 bases, and 6 bases had no gene match. The CDR3 runs 13 residues. Germline assignment: CDR1 SQVTM and CDR2 ANQGSEA. The CDR3 loop is CSVAGLVGNIQYF. The CDR3 bases are TGCAGCGTTGCGGGACTAGTCGGGAACATTCAGTACTTC.

V and J are TRBV28 and TRBJ2-7, with 7 bases matching TRBD1. J gave up 2 bases and V 6 bases, and 10 bases lay outside the gene matches. Germline V gives CDR1 MDHEN, CDR2 SYDVKM. This CDR3 is 15 amino acids long. The CDR3 is CASSAPGTATYEQYF. CDR3 nucleotides: TGTGCCAGCAGCGCCCCCGGGACAGCTACCTACGAGCAGTACTTC. Based on the CDR3 plus reference TRBV28 and TRBJ2-7, the full variable domain is DVKVTQSSRYLVKRTGEKVFLECVQDMDHENMFWYRQDPGLGLRLIYFSYDVKMKEKGDIPEGYSVSREKKERFSLILESASTNQTSMYLCASSAPGTATYEQYFGPGTRLTVT.

This chain links TRBV28 with TRBJ1-5, with 8 bases identical to TRBD1. With 6 bases clipped from V and 6 bases from J, the junction kept 4 bases outside the gene matches. The CDR3 runs to 13 residues. Germline assignment: CDR1 MDHEN and CDR2 SYDVKM. The CDR3 nucleotides read TGTGCCAGCAGCCAGACAGGGGCTCAGCCCCAGCATTTT. Protein: CASSQTGAQPQHF.

The CDR3 sequence: CASSLGLAGTDTQYF. CDR3 DNA: TGCGCCAGCAGCCTTGGACTAGCGGGGACAGATACGCAGTATTTT. The rearrangement links TRBV5-1 to TRBJ2-3, with 12 bases lining up with TRBD2. Germline CDR1 SGHRS, CDR2 YFSETQ. V shed 4 bases, J shed 3 bases, and the junction held 3 bases outside the gene matches. This CDR3 has 15 residues.

CDR3 sequence: CASSQSGTGGNEQFF. CDR3 DNA: TGCGCCAGCAGTCAGTCCGGGACAGGTGGAAATGAGCAGTTCTTC. The chain couples TRBV23-1 to TRBJ2-1, with 8 bases identical to TRBD1. TRBV23-1 is labeled an ORF, and its function is uncertain. This CDR3 has 15 amino acids. Losses at the gene ends were 3 bases for V and 7 bases for J; bases not matched to a gene: 8.

CDR3 coding DNA: TGTGCCAGCAGCTCCCCGACTAGCGGGGGGCTCTCCTACGAGCAGTACTTC. Its protein is CASSSPTSGGLSYEQYF. The chain carries TRBV7-8 and TRBJ2-7; TRBD2 aligns across 13 bases. V lost 4 bases, J lost 0 bases, and 6 bases stayed unmatched. CDR3 length equals 17 residues. CDR1 and CDR2 (germline): SGHVS, FQNEAQ.

The chain has TRBV9 and TRBJ2-6; maybe TRBD1 (6 bases). The germline V gene has CDR1 SGDLS and CDR2 YYNGEE. The CDR3 extends over 19 amino acids. V dropped 0 bases and J dropped 1 base, with 17 bases sitting between them. The CDR3 DNA reads as TGTGCCAGCAGCGTAGTGGACAGATCAGTCATGTCTGGGGCCAACGTCCTGACTTTC. This sequence encodes CASSVVDRSVMSGANVLTF.

The DNA for the CDR3 is TGCGCCAGCAGCCCCGTGGGCCAGGGAAATCGTACAGATACGCAGTATTTT. This sequence encodes CASSPVGQGNRTDTQYF. The chain is built from TRBV5-1 and TRBJ2-3; TRBD1 might be the D (5 bases). Trimming took 4 bases from V and 3 from J, leaving 21 bases between them. Germline V gene data show CDR1 as SGHRS and CDR2 as YFSETQ. The CDR3 runs 17 residues.

The rearrangement joins TRBV28 to TRBJ1-2, with D perhaps TRBD1 (6 bases). Germline values: CDR1 MDHEN, CDR2 SYDVKM. This CDR3 is 15 amino acids long. V was shortened by 10 bases and J by 4 bases, with 22 bases between the two germline ends. The CDR3 DNA reads as TGTGCCATCTGGTCGGCCTCCGAGGGGGTCTATGGCTACACCTTC. Translating gives CAIWSASEGVYGYTF.

V usage is TRBV4-1 and J usage is TRBJ2-1; 8 positions match TRBD2. With 1 base clipped from V and 6 bases from J, the junction kept 8 bases outside the gene matches. The CDR3 loop spans 16 amino acids. The germline V gene encodes CDR1 MGHRA and CDR2 YSYEKL. The DNA for the CDR3 is TGCGCCAGCAGCCAAGCTCCAGGGACTAGGCGCAATGAGCAGTTCTTC. This codes for CASSQAPGTRRNEQFF.

The chain joins TRBV6-6 to TRBJ1-1, with a possible D match to TRBD1 (6 bases). V was trimmed by 0 bases and J by 13 bases, leaving 15 bases between them. The germline V gene has CDR1 MNHNY and CDR2 SVGAGI (reference sequence). This CDR3 region has 13 residues. CDR3 DNA sequence: TGTGCCAGCAGTTACTCAAGACAGGTGGATGATTTCTTT. Translated: CASSYSRQVDDFF.

V usage is TRBV6-6 and J usage is TRBJ2-7, with TRBD1 identical over 9 bases. This CDR3 has 14 residues. Looked up from germline, CDR1 is MNHNY and CDR2 is SVGAGI (reference sequence). V shed 5 bases and J 3 bases; nucleotides not matched to a gene: 5. CDR3 region: CASSQGQGLYEQYF. The DNA for the CDR3 is TGTGCCAGCAGTCAGGGACAGGGTCTCTACGAGCAGTACTTC.

The V call is TRBV5-4, the J call TRBJ2-3; D not certain. V was clipped by 4 bases and J by 0 bases, with 3 bases between them. The CDR3 runs 12 residues. Germline V gives CDR1 SGHNT, CDR2 YYREEE (reference sequence). CDR3 DNA sequence: TGTGCCAGCAGCCCTAGCACAGATACGCAGTATTTT. This encodes CASSPSTDTQYF.

The CDR3 nucleotides are TGTGCCAGCAGCTTAGACCGGGCCTCACCGGGGAAACTGTTTTTT. Translation: CASSLDRASPGKLFF. This chain connects TRBV7-3 to TRBJ1-4; no firm D call. Looked up from germline, CDR1 is SGHTA and CDR2 is FQGTGA. The length of the CDR3 is 15 residues. Trimming shortened V by 2 bases and J by 11 bases, and 18 bases separated the two germline ends.

This rearrangement joins TRBV5-1 to TRBJ2-5; 11 bases align to TRBD2. V lost 4 bases and J lost 0; bases outside the gene matches: 2. The CDR3 consists of 15 residues. CDR1 is SGHRS and CDR2 is YFSETQ in the germline V gene. The CDR3 is CASSRLAGNQETQYF. DNA for the CDR3: TGCGCCAGCAGCAGACTAGCGGGGAACCAAGAGACCCAGTACTTC.

This chain connects TRBV7-8 to TRBJ2-2; maybe TRBD1 (6 bases). V gave up 5 bases and J gave up 0 bases, with 10 bases separating them. The CDR3 length is 15 residues. Germline-derived CDR1 and CDR2 are SGHVS and FQNEAQ. CDR3 sequence: CASSLYRANTGELFF. As DNA, the CDR3 is TGTGCCAGCAGCCTTTACAGGGCGAACACCGGGGAGCTGTTTTTT.

Turning to this clone: Additional DNA sequences in this sample encode the identical CDR3. This chain joins TRBV29-1 and TRBJ1-4; perhaps TRBD1 as D (5 bases). The length of the CDR3 is 13 residues. Germline CDR1 reads SQVTM; CDR2 reads ANQGSEA. V was cut by 4 bases and J by 7 bases, with 13 bases left in between. CDR3 sequence reads: CSVGQQGIEKLFF. CDR3 DNA: TGCAGCGTTGGACAGCAAGGGATTGAAAAACTGTTTTTT. The complete variable domain, with remaining parts taken from reference TRBV29-1 and TRBJ1-4, reads SAVISQKPSRDICQRGTSLTIQCQVDSQVTMMFWYRQQPGQSLTLIATANQGSEATYESGFVIDKFPISRPNLTFSTLTVSNMSPEDSSIYLCSVGQQGIEKLFFGSGTQLSVL.

This clone was observed a single time. The chain uses TRBV9 and TRBJ1-1, with TRBD1 identical over 11 bases. The CDR3 consists of 17 residues. Trimming cost V 6 bases and J 0 bases; bases outside gene matches: 10. Germline V CDR1 and CDR2: SGDLS, YYNGEE. The CDR3: CASTPGTGGLLNTEAFF. The DNA of the CDR3 is TGTGCCAGCACCCCAGGGACAGGGGGACTACTGAACACTGAAGCTTTCTTT.

The chain links TRBV5-4 to TRBJ2-3, with 10 nucleotides matching TRBD2. The CDR3 has 14 amino acids. The V gene's germline CDR1 is SGHNT and CDR2 YYREEE (reference sequence). Trimming took 7 bases from V and 7 from J; bases not matched to a gene: 9. CDR3 in DNA: TGTGCCAGCTCACAGCGGGGGGGCTTGTATACGCAGTATTTT. Protein sequence: CASSQRGGLYTQYF.

This chain uses TRBV6-1 with TRBJ1-6, with TRBD1 as a possible D gene (6 bases). Trimming took off 4 bases at V and 9 bases at J, with 19 bases between the two ends. Germline CDR1 is MNHNS and CDR2 is SASEGT. This CDR3 is built from 16 residues. The CDR3 loop reads CASSGRGGRVGSPLHF. DNA for the CDR3: TGTGCCAGCAGTGGTCGCGGGGGCCGCGTCGGTTCACCCCTCCACTTT.

The J gene is TRBJ2-1, the V gene TRBV7-2; D gene ambiguous. Germline assignment: CDR1 SGHTA and CDR2 FQGNSA. The CDR3 has 11 residues. The germline V and J ends were trimmed by 1 base and 9 bases, with 4 bases remaining between them. This CDR3 reads CASSLGAEQFF. The CDR3 DNA reads TGTGCCAGCAGCTTAGGAGCTGAGCAGTTCTTC.